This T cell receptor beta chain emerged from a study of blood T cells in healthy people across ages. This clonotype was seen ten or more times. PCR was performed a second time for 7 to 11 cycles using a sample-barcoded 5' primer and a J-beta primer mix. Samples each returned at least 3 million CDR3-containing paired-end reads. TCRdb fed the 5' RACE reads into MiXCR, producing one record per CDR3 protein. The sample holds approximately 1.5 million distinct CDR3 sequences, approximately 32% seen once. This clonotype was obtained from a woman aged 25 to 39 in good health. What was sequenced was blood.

CDR3 sequence (DNA): TGCGCCAGCAGCCAAGGGGCAGGGGGCGGAACCTACGAGCAGTACTTC. Amino acid sequence: CASSQGAGGGTYEQYF. J is TRBJ2-7 and V is TRBV4-1, with TRBD1 matching over 8 bases. The CDR3 has 16 residues. Germline trimming cut 1 base from V and 2 bases from J; bases unmatched to any gene: 7. Per germline, CDR1 MGHRA and CDR2 YSYEKL.